Listed here are 23 T cell receptor beta chains from one sample, sequenced in a study of regulatory T cells in long-lasting Graves disease. Time point of the sample: persistent/refractory GD, antithyroid drugs over 5 years with positive TRAb. PBMC RNA served as the TCR library source. Construction of TCR beta libraries relied on iRepertoire HTBI primers and on Arm-PCR targeting CDR3 regions. TCRdb independently ran MiXCR on the multiplex PCR reads; one entry per CDR3 protein. The sample lists around 450,000 distinct CDR3 sequences; 20% to 25% were seen once. Sequencing used peripheral blood mononuclear cells (PBMCs), obtained when the disease was refractory, from a patient treated with antithyroid drugs. The receptors come from a female donor with Graves disease.

Concerning this clonotype itself: This could be a read error, since a much larger clone is one nucleotide away. The CDR3 end shows no conserved phenylalanine or tryptophan, and so a read error is likely. The rearrangement joins TRBV12-3 or TRBV12-4 to TRBJ1-5, with unresolved D. The CDR3 runs to 14 residues. V gave up 6 bases and J gave up 2 bases, with 11 bases separating them. CDR3 coding DNA: TGTGCCAGCAGCTTACACGAGGGCAATCAGCCCCAGCATTCT. This encodes CASSLHEGNQPQHS.

This clonotype was observed a handful of times. The chain couples TRBV5-5 to TRBJ1-6, with no clear D. Looked up from germline, CDR1 is SGHKS and CDR2 is YYEKEE (reference sequence). There are 17 residues in the CDR3. The V and J ends lost 4 bases and 0 bases respectively, with 14 bases between them. The CDR3 sequence is CASSQEWRSSYNSPLHF. The CDR3 DNA reads TGTGCCAGCAGCCAAGAATGGCGGAGCTCCTATAATTCACCCCTCCACTTT. The full variable domain, rest sourced from reference TRBV5-5 and TRBJ1-6, is DAGVTQSPTHLIKTRGQQVTLRCSPISGHKSVSWYQQVLGQGPQFIFQYYEKEERGRGNFPDRFSARQFPNYSSELNVNALLLGDSALYLCASSQEWRSSYNSPLHFGNGTRLTVT.

The V call is TRBV4-1, the J call TRBJ2-7, with D perhaps matching TRBD2 (8 bases). Germline values: CDR1 MGHRA, CDR2 YSYEKL. CDR3 length: 15 amino acids. V was cut by 0 bases and J by 7 bases, with 16 bases left in between. CDR3 DNA: TGCGCCAGCAGCCAAGAGATAGCGGGACAGTGGGAGCAGTACTTC. This sequence encodes CASSQEIAGQWEQYF.

This clonotype was counted at least ten times. The chain carries TRBV12-3 or TRBV12-4 and TRBJ1-1; D is unresolved. The CDR3 covers 12 residues. Trimming removed 2 bases at V and 10 bases at J, with 11 bases between. The CDR3, as DNA: TGTGCCAGCAGTTTAAGGGTCAGAGGAGCTTTCTTT. This codes for CASSLRVRGAFF.

This chain's CDR3 is CASRLGRRSSGRAGELFF. The CDR3 DNA sequence: TGTGCCAGCAGGCTGGGGAGGAGAAGTAGCGGGAGGGCCGGGGAGCTGTTTTTT. The genes are TRBV12-3 or TRBV12-4 and TRBJ2-2, with 11 bases identical to TRBD2. CDR3 size: 18 residues. Losses at the gene ends were 6 bases for V and 6 bases for J; bases not matched to a gene: 15.

This clonotype was detected a few times. The junction and the germline gene differ at one end; a read error may be behind it. This chain uses TRBV27 with TRBJ2-7; 10 bases map to TRBD2. This CDR3 region has 16 residues. Germline V gives CDR1 MNHEY, CDR2 SMNVEV (reference sequence). The chain's CDR3 is CASRQLAGPDYYEQYF. CDR3 nucleotide sequence: TGTGCTAGCAGGCAACTAGCGGGACCCGACTACTACGAGCAGTACTTC.

This clonotype was recorded a few times. The chain combines TRBV5-1 with TRBJ2-1, with 12 bases that match TRBD1. The germline V gene has CDR1 SGHRS and CDR2 YFSETQ. The length of the CDR3 is 15 residues. Losses at the gene ends were 3 bases for V and 7 bases for J; bases not matched to a gene: 5. The CDR3 region has the DNA TGCGCCAGCAGCTCGGGACAGGGGGCGTGGAATGAGCAGTTCTTC. It translates to CASSSGQGAWNEQFF.

This clonotype was detected only a few times. The rearrangement uses TRBV20-1 and TRBJ1-1; 7 bases map to TRBD1. CDR1 is DFQATT and CDR2 is SNEGSKA in the germline V gene (reference sequence). Trimming cost V 5 bases and J 4 bases; bases outside gene matches: 13. This CDR3 contains 15 residues. The CDR3 is CSARDSLLVGTEAFF. DNA for the CDR3: TGCAGTGCTCGGGACAGCCTTTTGGTGGGCACTGAAGCTTTCTTT.

This clonotype was detected only once. This sequence may be a read error, since a much larger clone differs from it by one base. The J gene is TRBJ1-5, the V gene TRBV28, with D perhaps TRBD1 (5 bases). V was trimmed by 11 bases and J by 2 bases, leaving 19 bases between them. Germline CDR1 reads MDHEN; CDR2 reads SYDVKM. CDR3 size: 15 residues. CDR3 amino acids: CAGGAGQLGNQPQHF. CDR3 bases: TGTGCCGGAGGGGCTGGGCAGCTAGGCAATCAGCCCCAGCATTTT.

The chain employs TRBV13 and TRBJ1-2; 7 nucleotides align to TRBD1. CDR1 and CDR2 from the germline V gene are PRHDT and FYEKMQ (reference sequence). V trimming: 4 bases; J trimming: 2 bases; junction bases outside the gene matches: 4. The CDR3 is made up of 14 amino acids. CDR3 nucleotide sequence: TGTGCCAGCAGCTACGGGACAGAAAACTATGGCTACACCTTC. Protein product: CASSYGTENYGYTF. Supplemented by reference TRBV13 and TRBJ1-2, the full variable domain reads AAGVIQSPRHLIKEKRETATLKCYPIPRHDTVYWYQQGPGQDPQFLISFYEKMQSDKGSIPDRFSAQQFSDYHSELNMSSLELGDSALYFCASSYGTENYGYTFGSGTRLTVV.

The gene calls are TRBV28 and TRBJ2-1; a possible D gene is TRBD1 (6 bases). The V end was cut by 2 bases, the J end by 7 bases, with 9 bases between. Germline CDR1 and CDR2: MDHEN and SYDVKM. The CDR3 has 13 amino acids. DNA for the CDR3: TGTGCCAGCAGTTTAGGGGGCGCAAATGAGCAGTTCTTC. It translates to CASSLGGANEQFF.

This clonotype was recorded many times. This chain joins TRBV2 and TRBJ2-2; the match to TRBD1 covers 8 bases. Trimming removed 6 bases from V and 3 bases from J; junction bases left unmatched: 3. The CDR3 is 14 residues long. The germline CDR1 and CDR2 sequences are SNHLY and FYNNEI. The chain's CDR3 is CASSQGAYTGELFF. The DNA for the CDR3 is TGTGCCAGCAGCCAGGGGGCATACACCGGGGAGCTGTTTTTT.

This chain uses TRBV7-9 with TRBJ1-6; unclear D gene. The CDR3 consists of 14 residues. Germline loops: CDR1 SEHNR, CDR2 FQNEAQ (reference sequence). The V and J ends lost 3 bases and 9 bases respectively, with 12 bases between them. Written as DNA, the CDR3 is TGTGCCAGCAGCTTTACTGTTGAGGGTTCACCCCTCCACTTT. Translated: CASSFTVEGSPLHF. The whole variable domain, filled in from reference TRBV7-9 and TRBJ1-6, reads DTGVSQNPRHKITKRGQNVTFRCDPISEHNRLYWYRQTLGQGPEFLTYFQNEAQLEKSRLLSDRFSAERPKGSFSTLEIQRTEQGDSAMYLCASSFTVEGSPLHFGNGTRLTVT.

This clonotype was counted at least ten times. This rearrangement joins TRBV10-3 to TRBJ1-1, with no clear D. The CDR3 sequence is 13 residues long. V was shortened by 6 bases and J by 1 base, with 9 bases between the two germline ends. Looked up from germline, CDR1 is ENHRY and CDR2 is SYGVKD. The CDR3 DNA reads TGTGCCATCAGGCGGACGGCGAACACTGAAGCTTTCTTT. Amino acids: CAIRRTANTEAFF.

This chain connects TRBV7-9 to TRBJ2-7; the D gene is possibly TRBD2 (5 bases). Germline lookup yields CDR1 SEHNR and CDR2 FQNEAQ (reference sequence). V was trimmed by 1 base and J by 6 bases, leaving 13 bases between them. The length of the CDR3 is 14 residues. This CDR3 is CASSLGLITSEQYF. The CDR3 bases are TGTGCCAGCAGCTTAGGTCTTATAACTAGCGAGCAGTACTTC.

The chain uses TRBV20-1 and TRBJ2-7; D is unclear. CDR1 DFQATT and CDR2 SNEGSKA come from the germline V gene (reference sequence). CDR3 size: 14 residues. V dropped 5 bases and J dropped 3 bases, with 17 bases sitting between them. The CDR3 nucleotides read TGCAGTGCTGCAGCCTCTACGGCCCTCTACGAGCAGTACTTC. As protein: CSAAASTALYEQYF.

This sequence joins TRBV28 and TRBJ2-1, with 11 bases aligning to TRBD2. Germline V lookup: CDR1 MDHEN, CDR2 SYDVKM. Trimming removed 5 bases from V and 1 base from J; junction bases left unmatched: 4. The CDR3 consists of 16 residues. CDR3 region: CASSGTSGVSYNEQFF. The DNA for the CDR3 is TGTGCCAGCAGTGGGACTAGCGGTGTTTCCTACAATGAGCAGTTCTTC.

The chain is built from TRBV5-1 and TRBJ2-7; TRBD2 aligns across 8 bases. This CDR3 spans 14 amino acids. Per the germline V gene, CDR1 is SGHRS and CDR2 is YFSETQ. V lost 4 bases to trimming and J lost 2 bases; unmatched junction nucleotides: 5. The CDR3 DNA follows: TGCGCCAGCAGCGTCTTTAGCGGGACCTACGAGCAGTACTTC. Translating gives CASSVFSGTYEQYF.

Ten or more counts support this clonotype. This chain links TRBV11-2 with TRBJ1-2; 9 bases align to TRBD1. CDR3 length: 15 amino acids. CDR1 SGHAT and CDR2 FQNNGV come from the germline V gene. The V gene end was trimmed by 1 base and the J gene end by 3 bases; junction bases not matched to a gene: 3. CDR3 sequence: CASSLGDRVDYGYTF. CDR3 nucleotides: TGTGCCAGCAGCTTAGGGGACAGGGTTGACTATGGCTACACCTTC.

This clonotype occurred many times. This chain uses TRBV29-1 with TRBJ1-5; a weak D match, TRBD1 (6 bases). Trimming took off 4 bases at V and 3 bases at J, with 10 bases between the two ends. The CDR3 is 13 amino acids. From germline, CDR1 is SQVTM and CDR2 ANQGSEA. CDR3 in amino acids: CSVGQDINQPQHF. DNA of the CDR3: TGCAGCGTTGGACAGGACATCAATCAGCCCCAGCATTTT.

This rearrangement joins TRBV27 to TRBJ2-1; no reliable D call. CDR1 and CDR2 from the germline V gene are MNHEY and SMNVEV (reference sequence). The CDR3 is made up of 13 amino acids. V lost 3 bases to trimming and J lost 4 bases, with 7 bases between them. The CDR3 sequence is CASSFLRYNEQFF. The CDR3 region has the DNA TGTGCCAGCAGTTTCCTCCGATACAATGAGCAGTTCTTC.

This chain connects TRBV10-3 to TRBJ2-3, with TRBD1 matching over 9 bases. Losses at the gene ends were 0 bases for V and 4 bases for J; bases not matched to a gene: 8. The CDR3 spans 17 residues. Germline lookup yields CDR1 ENHRY and CDR2 SYGVKD. The CDR3 coding sequence is TGTGCCATCAGTGAGTCTCTGGGGGGACAGGGTGCAGATACGCAGTATTTT. It is translated as CAISESLGGQGADTQYF.

This clonotype was recorded a few times. V is TRBV18 and J is TRBJ2-7; D remains unclear. The germline gives CDR1 KGHSH, CDR2 LQKENI. The CDR3 has 13 amino acids. Trimming cost V 3 bases and J 4 bases, with 10 bases left between them. CDR3 in amino acids: CASSPLGGYEQYF. The DNA of the CDR3 is TGTGCCAGCTCACCTTTGGGTGGGTACGAGCAGTACTTC.